What follows describes a single T cell receptor (beta chain). Its antigen is still unknown. This record comes from a study of human T cells and chemical hapten exposure. In the study overall: For sensitization, 2% DPC was applied to an approximately 2 cm by approximately 2 cm patch of upper inner arm skin. Overall study results and limits: Against controls, expanded TCRs gave rise to significantly more large CDR3 similarity clusters.

As handled by the study authors: A per-sample median of 95,638 TCRs was observed, with a range of roughly 20,000 to 750,000. One entry per CDR3 protein, called by TCRdb with MiXCR from the RACE reads. The V and J calls shown here were made by TCRdb, not taken from the authors' results. This table holds approximately 90,000 distinct CDR3 sequences, around 12% found once. Germline V gene sequence: CDR1 ENHRY, CDR2 SYGVKD. Trimming left V 4 bases short and J 3 bases short, with 13 bases between. This CDR3 has 14 amino acids. The time point denotes: patch test 1, 2 weeks after DPC sensitization. Treatment given: therapeutic diphenylcyclopropenone sensitization with weekly scalp DPC. The authors' total RNA extraction used unfractionated whole blood.

Source: whole blood, taken in connection with sensitization to the hapten diphenylcyclopropenone (DPC). The sequence was obtained from a woman aged 40 to 55 with alopecia areata. Some clones in this sample may be carry-over from other donors' samples. The chain joins TRBV10-3 to TRBJ2-7, with D tentatively TRBD1 or TRBD2 (6 bases each). This chain's CDR3 is CAISGPGAVYEQYF. For the CDR3, the DNA is TGTGCCATCAGTGGTCCGGGGGCGGTCTACGAGCAGTACTTC.